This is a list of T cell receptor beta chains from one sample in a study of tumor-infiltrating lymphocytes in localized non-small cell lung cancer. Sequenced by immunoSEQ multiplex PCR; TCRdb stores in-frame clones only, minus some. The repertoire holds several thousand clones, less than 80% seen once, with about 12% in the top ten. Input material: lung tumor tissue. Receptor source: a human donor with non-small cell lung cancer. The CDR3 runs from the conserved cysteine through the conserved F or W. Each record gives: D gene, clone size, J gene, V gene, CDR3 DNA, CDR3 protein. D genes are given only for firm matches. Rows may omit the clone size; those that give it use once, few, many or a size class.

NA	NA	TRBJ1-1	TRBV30	TGTGCCTGGAGGGGCCGGGGGGGTAAGAACACTGAAGCTTTCTTT	CAWRGRGGKNTEAFF
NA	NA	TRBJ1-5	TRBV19	TGTGCCAGTAGTATCAGGGTTGGGGAACAGCCCCAGCATTTT	CASSIRVGEQPQHF
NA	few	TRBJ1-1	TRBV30	TGTGCCTGGAGTCTACTATCGGCCGGGGACACTGAAGCTTTCTTT	CAWSLLSAGDTEAFF
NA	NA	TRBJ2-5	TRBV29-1	TGCAGCGTTGCGAGGACAGCTCAAGAGACCCAGTACTTC	CSVARTAQETQYF
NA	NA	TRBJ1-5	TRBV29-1	TGCAGCGTTTCCAGGGGTTATGGCAATCAGCCCCAGCATTTT	CSVSRGYGNQPQHF
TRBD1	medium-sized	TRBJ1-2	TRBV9	TGTGCCAGCAGCGTCCAAGACAGGGTAAGGTCCTACACCTTC	CASSVQDRVRSYTF
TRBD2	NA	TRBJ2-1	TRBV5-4	TGTGCCAGCAGCTCGGGACTAGGCTACAATGAGCAGTTCTTC	CASSSGLGYNEQFF
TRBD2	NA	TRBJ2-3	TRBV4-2	TGTGCCAGCAGCCAAGATGGGCTAGCGGGTAGCACAGATACGCAGTATTTT	CASSQDGLAGSTDTQYF
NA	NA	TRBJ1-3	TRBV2	TGTGCCAGCAGTGAAGCGCCATGGTCCCTTAGCGACACCATATATTTT	CASSEAPWSLSDTIYF
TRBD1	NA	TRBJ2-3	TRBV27	TGTGCCAGCAGTGACAGGGGGTTGTTAGATACGCAGTATTTT	CASSDRGLLDTQYF
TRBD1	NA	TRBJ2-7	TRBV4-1	TGCGCCAGCAGCTGGGACAGGGGGTTGGGCGAGCAGTACTTC	CASSWDRGLGEQYF
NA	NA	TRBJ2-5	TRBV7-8	TGTGCCAGCAGCCCACAAACGGGGCAAGAGACCCAGTACTTC	CASSPQTGQETQYF
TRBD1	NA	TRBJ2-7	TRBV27	TGTGCCAGCAGCCTGGGGACAGGGAAGTACGAGCAGTACTTC	CASSLGTGKYEQYF
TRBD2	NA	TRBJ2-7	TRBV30	TGTGCCTGGAATTTCGGGAGGGCCGGCGAGCAGTACTTC	CAWNFGRAGEQYF
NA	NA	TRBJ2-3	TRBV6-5	TGTGCCAGCAGTTACTTTGCGGGGGCCGGCGCAGATACGCAGTATTTT	CASSYFAGAGADTQYF
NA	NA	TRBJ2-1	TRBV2	TGTGCCAGCAGCGGGGGGGGACAGGGCGTTTTATACAATGAGCAGTTCTTC	CASSGGGQGVLYNEQFF
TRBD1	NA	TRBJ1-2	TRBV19	TGTGCCAGTAGGGACTACAGGGGGCGCTTCTGTGGCTACACCTTC	CASRDYRGRFCGYTF
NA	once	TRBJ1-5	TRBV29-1	TGCAGCGTAGGGGTTAGCAATCAGCCCCAGCATTTT	CSVGVSNQPQHF
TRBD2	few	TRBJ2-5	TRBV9	TGTGCCAGCAGCGTAGGTGCGGGAGGGGGGGAGACCCAGTACTTC	CASSVGAGGGETQYF
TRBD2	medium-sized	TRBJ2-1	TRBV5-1	TGCGCCAGCAGAGGGCTAGCGGGAGTATCCCACAATGAGCAGTTCTTC	CASRGLAGVSHNEQFF
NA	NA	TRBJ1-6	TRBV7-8	TGTGCCAGCAGCCCAACAGGGTCCTATAATTCACCCCTCCACTTT	CASSPTGSYNSPLHF
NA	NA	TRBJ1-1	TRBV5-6	TGTGCCAGCAGCTTGGTACTTAACACTGAAGCTTTCTTT	CASSLVLNTEAFF
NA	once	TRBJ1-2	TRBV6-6	TGTGCCAGCAGTCCGGAGGGGGATGGCTACACCTTC	CASSPEGDGYTF
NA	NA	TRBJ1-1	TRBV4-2	TGTGCCAGCAGCCAAGATCTGAACATGAACACTGAAGCTTTCTTT	CASSQDLNMNTEAFF
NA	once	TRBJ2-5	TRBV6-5	TGTGCCAGTCGAAGTGTCGGGCAGGAGACCCAGTACTTC	CASRSVGQETQYF
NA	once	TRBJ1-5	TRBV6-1	TGTGCCAGCAGTGAAGCGACAGTGATTCAGCCCCAGCATTTT	CASSEATVIQPQHF
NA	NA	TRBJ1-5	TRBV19	TGTGCCAGTAGTATAAGGCAGAGGGGAGGTCAGCCCCAGCATTTT	CASSIRQRGGQPQHF
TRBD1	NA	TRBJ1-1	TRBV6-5	TGTGCCAGCATACAGACAGGGTCAAGGTCGGCTTTCTTT	CASIQTGSRSAFF
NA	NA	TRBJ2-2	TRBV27	TGTGCCAGCGGGCTGTCAAGTGGCACCGGGGAGCTGTTTTTT	CASGLSSGTGELFF
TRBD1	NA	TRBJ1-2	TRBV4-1	TGCGCCAGCAGCCAAGGACGCGGGGGGACAGGGGCCGAAGCTAACTATGGCTACACCTTC	CASSQGRGGTGAEANYGYTF
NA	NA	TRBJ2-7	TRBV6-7	TGTGCCAGCAGTTACATCCCCCTGGGCTACGAGCAGTACTTC	CASSYIPLGYEQYF
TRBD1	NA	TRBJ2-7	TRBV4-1	TGCGCTAGCAGCCAAGGCGACAGGGTGTACGAGCAGTACTTC	CASSQGDRVYEQYF
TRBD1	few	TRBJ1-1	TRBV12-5	TGTGCTAGTGCCCTTGACAGGGAGAACACTGAAGCTTTCTTT	CASALDRENTEAFF
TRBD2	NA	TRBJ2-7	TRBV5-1	TGCGCCAGCAGCTCCGGGACTAGCGGATCCTACGAGCAGTACTTC	CASSSGTSGSYEQYF
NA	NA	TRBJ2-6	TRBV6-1	TGTGCCAGCAGTGAAAACCAGGGAACTGGGGCCAACGTCCTGACTTTC	CASSENQGTGANVLTF
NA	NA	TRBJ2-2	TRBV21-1	TGTGCCAGCACCATAAAAAAAGGTACGGGGAACACCGGGGAGCTGTTTTTT	CASTIKKGTGNTGELFF
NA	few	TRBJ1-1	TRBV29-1	TGCAGCGTGGGGTGGCAGAACACTGAAGCTTTCTTT	CSVGWQNTEAFF
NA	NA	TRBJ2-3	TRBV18	TGTGCCAGCTCACCATCGCACCTTAGCACAGATACGCAGTATTTT	CASSPSHLSTDTQYF
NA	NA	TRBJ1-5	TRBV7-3	TGTGCCAGCAGCGCGGGTTTGGGTAATCAGCCCCAGCATTTT	CASSAGLGNQPQHF
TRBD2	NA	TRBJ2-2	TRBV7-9	TGTGCCAGCAGCTTTCTAGCGGGAAGCACCGGGGAGCTGTTTTTT	CASSFLAGSTGELFF
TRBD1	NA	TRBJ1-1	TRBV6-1	TGTGCCAGCAGCACACAGGGGAGCGGAGGCACTGAAGCTTTCTTT	CASSTQGSGGTEAFF
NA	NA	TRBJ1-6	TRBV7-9	TGTGCCAGCAGCCACAACTATAATTCACCCCTCCACTTT	CASSHNYNSPLHF
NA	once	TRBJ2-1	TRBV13	TGTGCCAGCAGCTCCCTGGACAGCGACAATGAGCAGTTCTTC	CASSSLDSDNEQFF
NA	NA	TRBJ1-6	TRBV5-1	TGCGCCAGCAGCTTTGGGGATTCACCCCTCCACTTT	CASSFGDSPLHF
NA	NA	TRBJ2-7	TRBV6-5	TGTGCCAGCAGTTACTCACAGGTCTACGAGCAGTACTTC	CASSYSQVYEQYF
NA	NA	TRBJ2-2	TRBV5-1	TGCACCAGCAATCCTGGCAGGGCTACCGGGGAGCTGTTTTTT	CTSNPGRATGELFF
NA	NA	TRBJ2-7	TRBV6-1	TGTGCCAGCAGAGAATTTGACAGCGACTACGAGCAGTACTTC	CASREFDSDYEQYF
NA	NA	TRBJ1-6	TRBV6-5	TGTGCCAGCAGCCCCTGGGGGCAATCACCCCTCCACTTT	CASSPWGQSPLHF
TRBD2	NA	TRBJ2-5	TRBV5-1	TGCGCCAGCAGAGAACTAGCGGGAGGGAAAGAGACCCAGTACTTC	CASRELAGGKETQYF
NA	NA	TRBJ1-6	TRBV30	TGTGCCTGGGTGGAAGCAGGGTATGGGAATTCACCCCTCCACTTT	CAWVEAGYGNSPLHF
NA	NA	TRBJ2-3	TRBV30	TGTGCCTGGAATAAACGGGGGGCCGGCACAGATACGCAGTATTTT	CAWNKRGAGTDTQYF
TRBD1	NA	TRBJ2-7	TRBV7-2	TGTGCCAGCAGCCAATGGACAGGGATCTACGAGCAGTACTTC	CASSQWTGIYEQYF
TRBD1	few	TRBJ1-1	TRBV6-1	TGTGCCAGCAGGCCGGGACAGATGAACACTGAAGCTTTCTTT	CASRPGQMNTEAFF
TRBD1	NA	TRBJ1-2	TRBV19	TGTGCCAGTAGTCCCACGGGACAGGAGGACTATGGCTACACCTTC	CASSPTGQEDYGYTF
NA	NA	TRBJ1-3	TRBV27	TGTGCCAGCAGTGCTTACAGGGAATCTGGAAACACCATATATTTT	CASSAYRESGNTIYF
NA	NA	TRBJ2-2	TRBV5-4	TGTGCCAGCAGCGAAGGAACGGGTAACGCCGGGGAGCTGTTTTTT	CASSEGTGNAGELFF
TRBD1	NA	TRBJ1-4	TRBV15	TGTGCCACCAGCGGGTCGACAGGGCATAATGAAAAACTGTTTTTT	CATSGSTGHNEKLFF
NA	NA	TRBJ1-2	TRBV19	TGTGCCAGTAGTGCCGGGATGTGGGGCTACACCTTC	CASSAGMWGYTF
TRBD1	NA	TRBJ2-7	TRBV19	TGTGCCAGTAGTATGCGGGCCGGGACAGGGGGTCAAACCTACGAGCAGTACTTC	CASSMRAGTGGQTYEQYF